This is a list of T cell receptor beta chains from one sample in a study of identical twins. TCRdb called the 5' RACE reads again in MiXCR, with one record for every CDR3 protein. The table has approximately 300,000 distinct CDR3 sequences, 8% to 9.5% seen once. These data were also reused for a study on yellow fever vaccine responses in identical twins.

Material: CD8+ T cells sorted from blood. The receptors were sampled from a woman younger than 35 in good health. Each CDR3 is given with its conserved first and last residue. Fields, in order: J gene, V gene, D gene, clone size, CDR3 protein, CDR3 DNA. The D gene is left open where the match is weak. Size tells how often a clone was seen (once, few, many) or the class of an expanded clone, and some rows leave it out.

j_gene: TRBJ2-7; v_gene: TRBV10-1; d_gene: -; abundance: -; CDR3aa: CARRDGRNYEQYF; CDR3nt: TGCGCCAGAAGGGACGGACGGAATTACGAGCAGTACTTC
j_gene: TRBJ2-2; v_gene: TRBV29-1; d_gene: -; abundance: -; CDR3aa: CSVEDLVSGELFF; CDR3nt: TGCAGCGTTGAAGATCTCGTGAGCGGGGAGCTGTTTTTT
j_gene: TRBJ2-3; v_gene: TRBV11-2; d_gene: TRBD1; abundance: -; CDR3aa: CASGDRGIDTQYF; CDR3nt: TGTGCCAGCGGGGACAGGGGAATAGATACGCAGTATTTT
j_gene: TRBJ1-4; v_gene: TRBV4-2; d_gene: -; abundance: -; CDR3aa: CASSPMTGNEKLFF; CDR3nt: TGTGCCAGCAGCCCAATGACAGGAAATGAAAAACTGTTTTTT
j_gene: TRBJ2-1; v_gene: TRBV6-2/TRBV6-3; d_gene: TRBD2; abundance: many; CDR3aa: CASSLRTSGGNEQFF; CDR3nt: TGTGCCAGCAGTCTAAGGACTAGCGGGGGCAATGAGCAGTTCTTC
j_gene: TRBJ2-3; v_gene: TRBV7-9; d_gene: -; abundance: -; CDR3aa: CASSLDMGTQYF; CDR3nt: TGTGCCAGCAGCTTAGATATGGGTACGCAGTATTTT
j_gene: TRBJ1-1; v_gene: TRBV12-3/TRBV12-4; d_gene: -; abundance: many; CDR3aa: CASSFVGVNTEAFF; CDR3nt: TGTGCCAGCAGTTTCGTTGGAGTGAACACTGAAGCTTTCTTT
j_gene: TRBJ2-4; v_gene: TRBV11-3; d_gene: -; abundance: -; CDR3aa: CASSLAGHIQYF; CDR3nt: TGTGCCAGCAGCCTAGCAGGGCACATTCAGTACTTC
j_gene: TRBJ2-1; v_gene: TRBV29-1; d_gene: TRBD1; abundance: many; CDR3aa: CSVDPRGSNEQFF; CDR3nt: TGCAGCGTTGACCCCAGGGGGTCAAATGAGCAGTTCTTC
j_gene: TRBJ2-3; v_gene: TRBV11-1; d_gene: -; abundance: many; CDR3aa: CASSPGTAINPRTDTQYF; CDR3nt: TGTGCCAGCAGCCCCGGGACGGCGATTAACCCCCGCACAGATACGCAGTATTTT
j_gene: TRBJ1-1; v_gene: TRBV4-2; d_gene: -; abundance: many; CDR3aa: CASSGPGGGYTEAFF; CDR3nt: TGTGCCAGCAGCGGTCCCGGCGGGGGGTACACTGAAGCTTTCTTT
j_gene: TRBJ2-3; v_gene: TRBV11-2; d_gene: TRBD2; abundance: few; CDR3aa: CASSLVWLAGKDTTDTQYF; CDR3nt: TGTGCCAGCAGCTTAGTCTGGCTAGCGGGGAAGGACACCACAGATACGCAGTATTTT
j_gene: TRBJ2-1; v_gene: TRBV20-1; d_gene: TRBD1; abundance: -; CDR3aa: CSAMDRGLSYNEQFF; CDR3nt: TGCAGTGCTATGGACAGGGGGCTTTCCTACAATGAGCAGTTCTTC
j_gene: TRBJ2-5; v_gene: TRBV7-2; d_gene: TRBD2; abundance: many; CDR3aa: CASSLGIIQRGETQYF; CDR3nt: TGTGCCAGCAGCTTAGGAATAATTCAGCGGGGAGAGACCCAGTACTTC
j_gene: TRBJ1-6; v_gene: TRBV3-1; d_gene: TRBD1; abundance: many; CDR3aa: CASSESGGSYNSPLHF; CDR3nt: TGTGCCAGCAGCGAATCAGGGGGCTCCTATAATTCACCCCTCCACTTT
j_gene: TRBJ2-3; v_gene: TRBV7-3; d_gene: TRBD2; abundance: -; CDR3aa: CASSLGGGVTDTQNF; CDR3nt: TGTGCCAGCAGCTTGGGCGGGGGAGTGACAGATACGCAGAATTTT
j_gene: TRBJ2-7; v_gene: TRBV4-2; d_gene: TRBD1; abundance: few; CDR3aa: CASSHGLPGQGGYEQYF; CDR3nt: TGTGCCAGCAGCCACGGACTACCGGGACAGGGAGGCTACGAGCAGTACTTC
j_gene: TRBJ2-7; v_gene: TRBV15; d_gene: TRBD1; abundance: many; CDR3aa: CATSRGEGADEQYF; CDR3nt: TGTGCCACCAGCAGGGGAGAGGGGGCAGATGAGCAGTACTTC
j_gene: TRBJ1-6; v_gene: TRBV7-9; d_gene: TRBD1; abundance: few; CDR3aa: CASSVPSGDRGSPLHF; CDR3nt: TGTGCCAGCAGCGTACCTAGTGGGGACAGGGGTTCACCCCTCCACTTT
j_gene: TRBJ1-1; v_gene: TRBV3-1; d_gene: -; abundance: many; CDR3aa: CASSPADGHTEAFF; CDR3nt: TGTGCCAGCAGCCCTGCGGACGGACACACTGAAGCTTTCTTT
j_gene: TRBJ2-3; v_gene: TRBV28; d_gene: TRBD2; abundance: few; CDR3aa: CASSFRDFERGSSDTQYF; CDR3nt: TGTGCCAGCAGTTTCCGGGACTTCGAGCGGGGGTCCTCCGATACGCAGTATTTT
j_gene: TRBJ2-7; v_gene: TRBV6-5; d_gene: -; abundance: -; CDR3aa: CASSYSTGEPSYEQYF; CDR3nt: TGTGCCAGCAGTTACTCGACCGGAGAGCCCAGCTACGAGCAGTACTTC
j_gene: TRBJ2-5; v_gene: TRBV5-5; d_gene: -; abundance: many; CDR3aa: CASSLLETQYF; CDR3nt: TGTGCCAGCAGTTTGTTGGAGACCCAGTACTTC
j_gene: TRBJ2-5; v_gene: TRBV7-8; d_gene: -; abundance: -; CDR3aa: CASSLALRGGGLGETQYF; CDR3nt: TGTGCCAGCAGCTTAGCCCTTAGGGGGGGTGGGTTAGGGGAGACCCAGTACTTC
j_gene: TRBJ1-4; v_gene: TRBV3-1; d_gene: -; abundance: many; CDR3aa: CASSQEPSEKLFF; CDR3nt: TGTGCCAGCAGCCAAGAGCCCTCTGAAAAACTGTTTTTT
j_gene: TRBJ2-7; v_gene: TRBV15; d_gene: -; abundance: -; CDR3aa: CATSSKGQNYEQYF; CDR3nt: TGTGCCACCAGCAGTAAAGGACAGAACTACGAGCAGTACTTC
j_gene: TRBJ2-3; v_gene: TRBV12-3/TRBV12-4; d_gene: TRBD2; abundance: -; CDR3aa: CAFCYDPVGLAGDTDTQYF; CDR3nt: TGTGCCTTCTGCTACGACCCTGTGGGGCTAGCGGGAGACACAGATACGCAGTATTTT
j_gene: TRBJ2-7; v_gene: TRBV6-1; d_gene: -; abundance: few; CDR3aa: CATTVADAASYEQYF; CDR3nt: TGTGCCACCACGGTCGCGGACGCCGCCTCCTACGAGCAGTACTTC
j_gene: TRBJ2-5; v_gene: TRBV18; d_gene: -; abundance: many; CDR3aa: CASSPPLGEVDAQYF; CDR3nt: TGTGCCAGCTCACCACCGTTGGGTGAAGTGGATGCCCAGTACTTC
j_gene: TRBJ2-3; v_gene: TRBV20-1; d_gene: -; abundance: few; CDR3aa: CSARGVDYPDTQYF; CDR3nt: TGCAGTGCTAGAGGGGTCGACTACCCAGATACGCAGTATTTT
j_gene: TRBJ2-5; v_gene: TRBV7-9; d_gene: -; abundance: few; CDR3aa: CASSMPGQLNQETQYF; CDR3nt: TGTGCCAGCAGCATGCCTGGACAGTTAAACCAAGAGACCCAGTACTTC
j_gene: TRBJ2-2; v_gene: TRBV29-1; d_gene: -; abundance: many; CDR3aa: CSVEARSPGELFF; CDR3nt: TGCAGCGTTGAAGCGCGGAGTCCCGGGGAGCTGTTTTTT
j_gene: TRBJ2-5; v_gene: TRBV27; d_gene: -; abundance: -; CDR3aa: CASSPTSETQYF; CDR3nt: TGTGCCAGCAGCCCGACCTCGGAGACCCAGTACTTC
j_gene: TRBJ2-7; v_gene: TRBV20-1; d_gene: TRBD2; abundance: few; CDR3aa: CSARDRLAAYEQYF; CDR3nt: TGCAGTGCTAGAGACAGACTAGCAGCCTACGAGCAGTACTTC
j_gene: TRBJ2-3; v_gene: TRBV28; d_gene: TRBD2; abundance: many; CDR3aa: CASSPALAGGTDTQYF; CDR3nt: TGTGCCAGCAGTCCGGCGTTGGCGGGGGGCACAGATACGCAGTATTTT
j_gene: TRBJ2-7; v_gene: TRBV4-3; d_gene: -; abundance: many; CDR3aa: CASSQGPSRGNEQYF; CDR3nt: TGCGCCAGCAGCCAAGGGCCGAGCAGAGGTAACGAGCAGTACTTC
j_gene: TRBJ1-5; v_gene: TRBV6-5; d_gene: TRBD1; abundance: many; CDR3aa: CASSSSEGGSQPQHF; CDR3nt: TGTGCCAGCAGTTCCTCGGAAGGGGGCTCTCAGCCCCAGCATTTT
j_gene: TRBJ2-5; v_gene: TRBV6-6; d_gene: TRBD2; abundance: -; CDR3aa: CASSYSAGGPETQYF; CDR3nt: TGTGCCAGCAGTTACTCAGCGGGAGGGCCGGAGACCCAGTACTTC
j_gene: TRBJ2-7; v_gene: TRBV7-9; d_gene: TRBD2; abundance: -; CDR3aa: CASSGRLAHEQYF; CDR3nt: TGTGCCAGCAGCGGGAGACTAGCCCACGAGCAGTACTTC